The T cell receptor beta chain under discussion was sequenced for a study of beta chain features in type 1 diabetes. The study, taken as a whole, reports: A closer apparent resemblance between naive, central memory and Treg TCRB repertoires was seen in patients than in healthy donors. Among all four CD4+ subsets, Type 1 diabetes patients had TCRB CDR3s that were moderately but significantly shorter.

Expressed TCRB transcripts were sequenced after all isolated RNA was converted to cDNA. The data were produced by immunoSEQ multiplex PCR, yet TCRdb's version contains in-frame clones alone and is incomplete. The table has hundreds of thousands of clones, 11% to 15% seen once; the top ten hold 0.03% to 0.045%. About this clone itself: The antigen is undetermined.

Per the germline V gene, CDR1 is MNHNS and CDR2 is SASEGT. The length of the CDR3 is 14 residues. The V gene end was trimmed by 6 bases and the J gene end by 1 base; junction bases not matched to a gene: 5. Source material: naive CD4+ T cells from blood. The receptor's source is a man aged 18 to 30 with type 1 diabetes. The chain links TRBV6-1 to TRBJ1-1; 7 bases line up with TRBD1. The CDR3 reads CASRMDRTNTEAFF. The CDR3 DNA is TGTGCCAGCAGAATGGACAGGACGAACACTGAAGCTTTCTTT.